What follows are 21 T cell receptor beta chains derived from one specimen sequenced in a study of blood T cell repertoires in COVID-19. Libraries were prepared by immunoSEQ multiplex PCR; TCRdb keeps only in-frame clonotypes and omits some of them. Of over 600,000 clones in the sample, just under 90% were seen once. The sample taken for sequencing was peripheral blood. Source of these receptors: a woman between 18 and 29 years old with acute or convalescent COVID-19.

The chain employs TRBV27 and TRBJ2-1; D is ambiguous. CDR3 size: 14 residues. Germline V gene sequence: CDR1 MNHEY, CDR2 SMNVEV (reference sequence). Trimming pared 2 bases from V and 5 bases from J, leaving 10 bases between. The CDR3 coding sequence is TGTGCCAGCAGTTTACTCGACTCGGACAATGAGCAGTTCTTC. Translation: CASSLLDSDNEQFF.

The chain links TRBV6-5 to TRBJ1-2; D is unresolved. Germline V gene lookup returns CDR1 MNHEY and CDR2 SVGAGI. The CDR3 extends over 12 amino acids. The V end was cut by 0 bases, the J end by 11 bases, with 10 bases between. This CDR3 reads CASSYSTSEYTF. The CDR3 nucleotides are TGTGCCAGCAGTTACTCCACCAGCGAGTACACCTTC.

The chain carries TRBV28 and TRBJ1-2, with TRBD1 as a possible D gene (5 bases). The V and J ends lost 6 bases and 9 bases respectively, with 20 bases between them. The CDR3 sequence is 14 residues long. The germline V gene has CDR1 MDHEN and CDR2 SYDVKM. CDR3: CASRPTTGGYSYTF. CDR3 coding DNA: TGTGCCAGCAGACCCACCACAGGTGGATACAGCTACACCTTC.

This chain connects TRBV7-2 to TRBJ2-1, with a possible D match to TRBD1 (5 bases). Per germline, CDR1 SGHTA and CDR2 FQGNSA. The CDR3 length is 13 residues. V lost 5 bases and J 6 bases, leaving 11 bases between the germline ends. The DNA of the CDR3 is TGTGCCAGCAGCCCGGGCAGGGCCAATGAGCAGTTCTTC. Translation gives CASSPGRANEQFF.

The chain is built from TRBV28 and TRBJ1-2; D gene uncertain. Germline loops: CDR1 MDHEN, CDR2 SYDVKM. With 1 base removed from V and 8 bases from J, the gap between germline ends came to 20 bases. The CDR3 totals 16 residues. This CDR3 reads CASSLLEVVLAEGYTF. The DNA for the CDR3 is TGTGCCAGCAGTTTATTGGAGGTGGTCTTGGCGGAGGGCTACACCTTC.

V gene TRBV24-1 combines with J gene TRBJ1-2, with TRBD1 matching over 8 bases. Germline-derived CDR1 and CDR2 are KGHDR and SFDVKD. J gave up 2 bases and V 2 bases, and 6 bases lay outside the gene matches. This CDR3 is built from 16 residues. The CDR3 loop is CATSDSADRENYGYTF. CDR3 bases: TGTGCCACCAGTGATTCCGCGGACAGGGAAAACTATGGCTACACCTTC.

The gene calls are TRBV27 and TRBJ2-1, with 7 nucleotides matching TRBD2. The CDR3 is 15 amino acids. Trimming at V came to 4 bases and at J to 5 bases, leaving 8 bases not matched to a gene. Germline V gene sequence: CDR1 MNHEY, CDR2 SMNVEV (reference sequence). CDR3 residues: CASSSYSSGDNEQFF. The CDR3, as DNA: TGTGCCAGCAGTTCCTACTCTAGCGGTGACAATGAGCAGTTCTTC.

CDR3 DNA sequence: TGTGCCAGCAGCTCACAGGTGTCCTCTGGGGCCAACGTCCTGACTTTC. Its protein is CASSSQVSSGANVLTF. The chain uses TRBV7-3 and TRBJ2-6; maybe TRBD1 (5 bases). The CDR3 has 16 residues. Germline loops: CDR1 SGHTA, CDR2 FQGTGA. V lost 4 bases and J 0 bases, leaving 10 bases between the germline ends.

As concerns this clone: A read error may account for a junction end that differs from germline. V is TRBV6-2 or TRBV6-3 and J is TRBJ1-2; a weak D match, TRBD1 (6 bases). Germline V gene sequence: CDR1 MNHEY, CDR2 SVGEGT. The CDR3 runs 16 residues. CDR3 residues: CAGRPSLQGRDYGYTF. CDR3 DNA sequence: TGTGCCGGCAGACCTTCCTTACAGGGCCGAGACTATGGCTACACCTTC.

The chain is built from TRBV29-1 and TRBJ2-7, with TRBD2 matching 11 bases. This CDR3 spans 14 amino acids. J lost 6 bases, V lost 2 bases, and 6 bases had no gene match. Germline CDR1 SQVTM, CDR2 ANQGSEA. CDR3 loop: CSVERLAGLGEQYF. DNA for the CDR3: TGCAGCGTTGAACGACTAGCGGGGCTTGGCGAGCAGTACTTC.

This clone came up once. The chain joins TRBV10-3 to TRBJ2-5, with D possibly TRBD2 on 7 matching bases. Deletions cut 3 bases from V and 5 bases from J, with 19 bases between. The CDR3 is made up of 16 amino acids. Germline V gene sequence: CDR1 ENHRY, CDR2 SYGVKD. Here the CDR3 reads CAISDRREGGRETQYF. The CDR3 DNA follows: TGTGCCATCAGTGACAGGAGAGAGGGGGGGAGGGAGACCCAGTACTTC.

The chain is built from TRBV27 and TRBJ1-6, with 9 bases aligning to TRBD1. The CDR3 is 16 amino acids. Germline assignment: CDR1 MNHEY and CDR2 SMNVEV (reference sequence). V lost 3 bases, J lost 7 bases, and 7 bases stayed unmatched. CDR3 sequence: CASSFPGQGGNSPLHF. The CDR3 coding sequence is TGTGCCAGCAGTTTCCCGGGACAGGGTGGGAATTCACCCCTCCACTTT.

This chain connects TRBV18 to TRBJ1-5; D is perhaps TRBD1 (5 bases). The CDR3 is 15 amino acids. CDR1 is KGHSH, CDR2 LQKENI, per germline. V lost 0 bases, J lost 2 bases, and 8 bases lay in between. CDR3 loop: CASSPPWGGNQPQHF. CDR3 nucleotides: TGTGCCAGCTCACCACCGTGGGGGGGCAATCAGCCCCAGCATTTT.

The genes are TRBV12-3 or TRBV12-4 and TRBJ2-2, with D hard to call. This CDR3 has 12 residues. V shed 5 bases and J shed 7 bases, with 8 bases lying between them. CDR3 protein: CASSLPVGELFF. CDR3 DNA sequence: TGTGCCAGCAGTCTCCCGGTCGGGGAGCTGTTTTTT.

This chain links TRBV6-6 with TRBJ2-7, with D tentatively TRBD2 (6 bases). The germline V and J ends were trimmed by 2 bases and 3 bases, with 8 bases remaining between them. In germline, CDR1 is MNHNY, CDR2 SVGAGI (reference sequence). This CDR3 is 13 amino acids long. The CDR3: CASSYGGNYEQYF. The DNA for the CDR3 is TGTGCCAGCAGTTACGGGGGGAACTACGAGCAGTACTTC.

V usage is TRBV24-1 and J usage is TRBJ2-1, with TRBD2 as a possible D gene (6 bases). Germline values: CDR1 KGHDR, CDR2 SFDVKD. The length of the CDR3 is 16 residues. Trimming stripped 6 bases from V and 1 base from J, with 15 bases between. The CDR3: CATSPLAGSSYNEQFF. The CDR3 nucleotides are TGTGCCACCAGTCCTCTGGCGGGGTCATCCTACAATGAGCAGTTCTTC.

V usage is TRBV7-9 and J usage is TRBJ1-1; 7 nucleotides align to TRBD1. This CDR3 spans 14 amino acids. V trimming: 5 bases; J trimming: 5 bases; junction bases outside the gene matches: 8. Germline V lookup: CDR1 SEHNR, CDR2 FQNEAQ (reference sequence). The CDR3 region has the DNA TGTGCCAGCAGCACTATGACAGGGATTACTGAAGCTTTCTTT. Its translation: CASSTMTGITEAFF. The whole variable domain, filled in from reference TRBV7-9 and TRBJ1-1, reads DTGVSQNPRHKITKRGQNVTFRCDPISEHNRLYWYRQTLGQGPEFLTYFQNEAQLEKSRLLSDRFSAERPKGSFSTLEIQRTEQGDSAMYLCASSTMTGITEAFFGQGTRLTVV.

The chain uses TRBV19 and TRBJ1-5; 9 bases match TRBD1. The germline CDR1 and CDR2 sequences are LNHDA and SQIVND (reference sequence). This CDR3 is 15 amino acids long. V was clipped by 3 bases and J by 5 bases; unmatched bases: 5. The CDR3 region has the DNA TGTGCCAGTAGTATTTACAGGGGGCCGGATCAGCCCCAGCATTTT. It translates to CASSIYRGPDQPQHF.

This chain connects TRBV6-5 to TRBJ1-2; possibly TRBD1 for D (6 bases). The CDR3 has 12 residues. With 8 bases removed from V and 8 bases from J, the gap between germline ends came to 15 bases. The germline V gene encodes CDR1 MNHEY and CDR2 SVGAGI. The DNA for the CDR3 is TGTGCCAGCTTACGAACAGGGCTGGGCTACACCTTC. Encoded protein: CASLRTGLGYTF.

Written as DNA, the CDR3 is TGTGCCAGCAGCCATGGTCCGGGACTAGCGGGGGGGCATCTCTACGAGCAGTACTTC. Translated: CASSHGPGLAGGHLYEQYF. The chain is built from TRBV7-9 and TRBJ2-7; 16 bases agree with TRBD2. In germline, CDR1 is SEHNR, CDR2 FQNEAQ (reference sequence). With 5 bases clipped from V and 3 bases from J, the junction kept 13 bases outside the gene matches. The CDR3 covers 19 residues.

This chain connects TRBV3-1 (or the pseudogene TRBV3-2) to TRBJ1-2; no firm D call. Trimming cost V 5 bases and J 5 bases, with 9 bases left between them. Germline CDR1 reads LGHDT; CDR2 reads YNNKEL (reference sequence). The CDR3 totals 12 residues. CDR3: CASSDTRYGYTF. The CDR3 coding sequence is TGTGCCAGCAGCGACACTCGGTATGGCTACACCTTC.